A single sample is the source of the 9 T cell receptor beta chains below, sequenced in a study of blood T cell repertoires in COVID-19. Sequencing used immunoSEQ multiplex PCR; TCRdb keeps in-frame clones, though not all of them. Of 250,000 or so clones in the sample, around 90% are singletons; the top ten hold 2% to 2.5%. What was sequenced was peripheral blood. These receptor sequences come from a woman aged 55-69 years with COVID-19, enrolled during active disease.

The chain carries TRBV21-1 and TRBJ1-1; no check of the table's D call, TRBD1, against the DNA was made. TRBV21-1 is reported as a pseudogene. The CDR3 contains 14 residues. DNA of the CDR3: TGTGCCAGCAGCCTGACGGGACAGAACACTGAAGCTTTCTTT. This sequence encodes CASSLTGQNTEAFF.

This chain links TRBV11-1 with TRBJ2-2; tentatively, D is TRBD2 (6 bases). V lost 7 bases and J 4 bases, leaving 16 bases between the germline ends. The CDR3 loop spans 15 amino acids. Germline V CDR1 and CDR2: SGHAT, FQDESV (reference sequence). CDR3 sequence: CASTPAGPRTGELFF. The CDR3, as DNA: TGTGCCAGCACCCCTGCGGGGCCACGCACCGGGGAGCTGTTTTTT.

The chain recombines TRBV4-1 with TRBJ1-1; possible D gene TRBD1, 6 bases. Germline CDR1 is MGHRA and CDR2 is YSYEKL. The CDR3 contains 14 residues. V was cut by 0 bases and J by 11 bases, with 16 bases left in between. The DNA of the CDR3 is TGCGCCAGCAGCCAAGATAAGGGGGTAGGGTCCGCTTTCTTT. Its protein product is CASSQDKGVGSAFF.

The V and J genes are TRBV4-2 and TRBJ1-2; TRBD1 is a possible D gene (6 bases). The CDR3 runs 16 residues. CDR1 LGHNA and CDR2 YNFKEQ come from the germline V gene. The germline V and J ends were trimmed by 4 bases and 4 bases, with 19 bases remaining between them. The CDR3 sequence: CASSPRVGQISYGYTF. The CDR3 DNA sequence: TGTGCCAGCAGCCCCCGGGTCGGACAGATCTCCTATGGCTACACCTTC.

The CDR3 sequence is CASSQDRNRHEKLFF. DNA of the CDR3: TGTGCCAGCAGCCAAGATAGAAACAGGCATGAAAAACTGTTTTTT. The gene calls are TRBV3-1 (or the pseudogene TRBV3-2) and TRBJ1-4; D may be TRBD1 (5 bases). Trimming took 0 bases from V and 6 from J, leaving 11 bases between them. Germline CDR1 LGHDT, CDR2 YNNKEL (reference sequence). The CDR3 sequence is 15 residues long.

This clone was counted a single time. The chain couples TRBV6-5 to TRBJ2-7; possibly TRBD1 for D (6 bases). Germline assignment: CDR1 MNHEY and CDR2 SVGAGI. The CDR3 covers 15 residues. V gave up 8 bases and J gave up 2 bases, with 19 bases separating them. CDR3 coding DNA: TGTGCCAGCCTTGACCGCGACAGGATCACCTACGAGCAGTACTTC. It is translated as CASLDRDRITYEQYF.

V usage is TRBV3-1 (or the pseudogene TRBV3-2) and J usage is TRBJ1-6, with D possibly being TRBD1 (6 bases). V was clipped by 4 bases and J by 4 bases, with 8 bases between them. Per the germline V gene, CDR1 is LGHDT and CDR2 is YNNKEL (reference sequence). The CDR3 sequence is 14 residues long. In nucleotides, the CDR3 is TGTGCCAGCAGCCGGGGACATTATAATTCACCCCTCCACTTT. Translating it yields CASSRGHYNSPLHF.

The CDR3: CAWTGESTDTQYF. CDR3 DNA sequence: TGTGCCTGGACAGGGGAGAGCACAGATACGCAGTATTTT. The J gene is TRBJ2-3, the V gene TRBV30, with D perhaps TRBD1 (6 bases). V was cut by 4 bases and J by 0 bases, with 8 bases left in between. Per germline, CDR1 GTSNPN and CDR2 SVGIG (reference sequence). The CDR3 extends over 13 amino acids.

This chain uses TRBV6-4 with TRBJ2-3; TRBD2 aligns across 12 bases. The germline gives CDR1 MRHNA, CDR2 SNTAGT. The CDR3 has 15 amino acids. J was trimmed by 2 bases and V by 5 bases; bases with no gene match: 2. CDR3 coding DNA: TGTGCCAGCAGTCTAGCGGGGGGGATCACAGATACGCAGTATTTT. It encodes CASSLAGGITDTQYF.